This record looks at one T cell receptor (beta chain) sequence and its context. The data belong to a study of blood T cell repertoires in COVID-19. The CDR3 is 11 residues long. The germline CDR1 and CDR2 sequences are SGHAT and FQDESV (reference sequence). The V segment lost 8 bases and the J segment 6 bases; nucleotides outside the gene matches: 2. TCRdb's table, derived via immunoSEQ multiplex PCR, lists solely in-frame clones and lacks some. The sample yields around 240,000 clones, approximately 84% seen once. This TCR was recovered from a woman of 80 years or more with acute or convalescent COVID-19. The specimen sequenced was peripheral blood. V usage is TRBV11-1 and J usage is TRBJ2-3; 7 bases fit TRBD2. The DNA of the CDR3 is TGTGCCAGCGGCGGGAGTGATACGCAGTATTTT. Its translation is CASGGSDTQYF.